The subject of this entry is one TCR beta chain. The data derive from a study of cytomegalovirus exposure and HLA in healthy donors. PCR primers comprised 60 Vbeta and 13 Jbeta primers. In the authors' methods: In a later analysis, of 80 million to 90 million unique beta chains, about 12 million appeared in at least two donors. Only in-frame clones appear in the TCRdb table, and some are missing; sequencing was by immunoSEQ multiplex PCR. The V and J calls and clone size are taken from that table; D and trimming were inferred from the DNA. Among over 100,000 clones, around 76% were seen once, and the ten largest hold approximately 12%. This CDR3 contains 15 residues. V was clipped by 8 bases and J by 4 bases, with 18 bases between them. Germline V gene lookup returns CDR1 LNHNV and CDR2 YYDKDF (reference sequence).

The clonotype was recovered from a woman in her thirties or forties in good health and CMV-seropositive. Sequenced sample: PBMCs. The rearrangement joins TRBV15 to TRBJ2-1, with a weak D call TRBD2 (5 bases). The CDR3 loop is CATHRGQVNYNEQFF. DNA for the CDR3: TGTGCCACCCACCGCGGGCAGGTGAATTACAATGAGCAGTTCTTC.